The 17 T cell receptor beta chains below were found in one sample sequenced in a study of T cells in Graves' hyperthyroidism and ophthalmopathy. The TCR beta CDR3 regions underwent amplification using RNA transcripts as the source. The HTBI primer set was used in a first-round RT-PCR of the TCR CDR3. TCRdb re-called the multiplex PCR reads with MiXCR, one entry per CDR3 protein. The data show some 210,000 distinct CDR3 sequences, under 20% seen once. The sample was blood. The receptor source for this set is a middle-aged man with Graves' hyperthyroidism.

In nucleotides, the CDR3 is TGTGCCAGCAGTCCCTTGGTGGGGCGAGAGCAGTACTTC. It translates to CASSPLVGREQYF. V usage is TRBV28 and J usage is TRBJ2-7; tentatively, D is TRBD1 (5 bases). V lost 5 bases, J lost 7 bases, and 15 bases lay in between. The germline V gene encodes CDR1 MDHEN and CDR2 SYDVKM. This CDR3 comprises 13 residues.

Many counts were recorded for this clonotype. V and J are TRBV28 and TRBJ2-1; the match to TRBD1 covers 7 bases. V lost 5 bases, J lost 3 bases, and 4 bases stayed unmatched. This CDR3 spans 14 amino acids. Per the germline V gene, CDR1 is MDHEN and CDR2 is SYDVKM. DNA of the CDR3: TGTGCCAGCAGTCCGGACAGGAACTACAATGAGCAGTTCTTC. Its translation is CASSPDRNYNEQFF. The complete variable domain, with remaining parts taken from reference TRBV28 and TRBJ2-1, reads DVKVTQSSRYLVKRTGEKVFLECVQDMDHENMFWYRQDPGLGLRLIYFSYDVKMKEKGDIPEGYSVSREKKERFSLILESASTNQTSMYLCASSPDRNYNEQFFGPGTRLTVL.

This chain links TRBV28 with TRBJ2-6; 8 bases line up with TRBD2. CDR1 is MDHEN, CDR2 SYDVKM, per germline. V was pared by 8 bases and J by 0 bases, with 3 bases of the junction left unmatched. The CDR3 extends over 15 amino acids. As DNA, the CDR3 is TGTGCCAGCCGGGAGGGGGACTCTGGGGCCAACGTCCTGACTTTC. It encodes CASREGDSGANVLTF.

V gene TRBV20-1 combines with J gene TRBJ2-7, with D possibly TRBD2 on 6 matching bases. V was shortened by 6 bases and J by 2 bases, with 11 bases between the two germline ends. Germline V gives CDR1 DFQATT, CDR2 SNEGSKA (reference sequence). This CDR3 is 12 amino acids long. Here the CDR3 DNA reads TGCAGTGCCCTAGCGCCGACCTACGAGCAGTACTTC. Its protein is CSALAPTYEQYF.

At least ten counts were recorded for this clonotype. V is TRBV29-1 and J is TRBJ1-2; 7 bases fit TRBD1. J lost 3 bases, V lost 6 bases, and 4 bases had no gene match. The CDR3 length is 12 residues. The germline gives CDR1 SQVTM, CDR2 ANQGSEA. The CDR3 loop is CSVDRAHYGYTF. In nucleotides, the CDR3 is TGCAGCGTAGACAGGGCGCACTATGGCTACACCTTC.

The V call is TRBV6-1, the J call TRBJ1-5; D remains unclear. V shed 2 bases and J shed 5 bases, with 16 bases lying between them. This CDR3 spans 16 amino acids. Germline V gives CDR1 MNHNS, CDR2 SASEGT. The CDR3 spells CASSEKEASIYQPQHF. The CDR3 DNA reads TGTGCCAGCAGTGAAAAGGAGGCGAGCATCTATCAGCCCCAGCATTTT.

This clonotype was seen ten or more times. DNA for the CDR3: TGCAGTGCTAGAGATCACAGGAACACTGAAGCTTTCTTT. Translating it yields CSARDHRNTEAFF. This chain uses TRBV20-1 with TRBJ1-1, with D unclear. Germline values: CDR1 DFQATT, CDR2 SNEGSKA (reference sequence). The CDR3 contains 13 residues. Deletions cut 0 bases from V and 1 base from J, with 6 bases between.

The chain has TRBV28 and TRBJ2-7; D call uncertain. The V end was cut by 1 base, the J end by 3 bases, with 10 bases between. This CDR3 is 14 amino acids long. Germline V gene sequence: CDR1 MDHEN, CDR2 SYDVKM. In DNA form, the CDR3 reads TGTGCCAGCAGTTTATCGTTAGGGTTCTACGAGCAGTACTTC. Encoded protein: CASSLSLGFYEQYF.

In its sample, this clonotype was seen many times. The CDR3 nucleotides read TGCAGTGCTAGAGCCCCGCCCGGGACTAGCGGGAACTACGAGCAGTACTTC. This codes for CSARAPPGTSGNYEQYF. V usage is TRBV20-1 and J usage is TRBJ2-7, with 13 nucleotides matching TRBD2. The CDR3 extends over 17 amino acids. V lost 1 base and J lost 3; bases outside the gene matches: 9. Germline CDR1 reads DFQATT; CDR2 reads SNEGSKA (reference sequence).

The sample holds many counts of this clonotype. The chain joins TRBV5-1 to TRBJ2-1; either TRBD1 or TRBD2 may supply D (6 bases each). In germline, CDR1 is SGHRS, CDR2 YFSETQ. This CDR3 has 13 amino acids. V dropped 1 base and J dropped 10 bases, with 12 bases sitting between them. For the CDR3, the DNA is TGCGCCAGCAGCTTGTACAGGGAGGACGAGCAGTTCTTC. It translates to CASSLYREDEQFF. The full variable domain, completed using reference TRBV5-1 and TRBJ2-1, is KAGVTQTPRYLIKTRGQQVTLSCSPISGHRSVSWYQQTPGQGLQFLFEYFSETQRNKGNFPGRFSGRQFSNSRSEMNVSTLELGDSALYLCASSLYREDEQFFGPGTRLTVL.

This clonotype was seen ten or more times. The gene calls are TRBV20-1 and TRBJ2-5; D is unresolved. Germline values: CDR1 DFQATT, CDR2 SNEGSKA (reference sequence). V lost 1 base, J lost 5 bases, and 11 bases lay in between. The CDR3 spans 13 residues. The chain's CDR3 is CSARVDSRETQYF. In DNA, the CDR3 is TGCAGTGCTAGAGTCGACTCCCGTGAGACCCAGTACTTC.

The rearrangement joins TRBV7-8 to TRBJ2-4; no reliable D call. In germline, CDR1 is SGHVS, CDR2 FQNEAQ. This CDR3 is 11 amino acids long. V was shortened by 3 bases and J by 6 bases, with 3 bases between the two germline ends. The CDR3 coding sequence is TGTGCCAGCAGCTTTTTAAACATTCAGTACTTC. Its protein is CASSFLNIQYF.

This clonotype was seen ten or more times. CDR3 DNA: TGTGCCAGCAGCAAAGTCCCGGCACCCCCCCTGGAGACCCAGTACTTC. Its translation: CASSKVPAPPLETQYF. This chain joins TRBV3-1 and TRBJ2-5; D is unclear. The germline V and J ends were trimmed by 5 bases and 5 bases, with 21 bases remaining between them. The CDR3 is made up of 16 amino acids. Germline V gene sequence: CDR1 LGHDT, CDR2 YNNKEL (reference sequence).

This clonotype was detected a few times. The chain's CDR3 is CASSEDSGGDQPQHF. The CDR3 region has the DNA TGTGCCAGCAGTGAAGATTCAGGGGGCGACCAGCCCCAGCATTTT. The chain is built from TRBV2 and TRBJ1-5, with 8 nucleotides matching TRBD1. Germline assignment: CDR1 SNHLY and CDR2 FYNNEI. The CDR3 runs to 15 residues. The ends lost 1 base at V and 7 bases at J; junction bases unmatched: 6.

In this sample, this clonotype turned up once. This rearrangement joins TRBV7-7 to TRBJ2-5; possibly TRBD2 for D (5 bases). Germline V gene data show CDR1 as SSHAT and CDR2 as FNYEAQ (reference sequence). With 5 bases removed from V and 3 bases from J, the gap between germline ends came to 19 bases. This CDR3 is 16 amino acids long. CDR3 region: CASSPLWESMEETQYF. The CDR3 bases are TGTGCCAGCAGCCCTCTTTGGGAGAGTATGGAAGAGACCCAGTACTTC.

The rearrangement joins TRBV28 to TRBJ1-1, with TRBD1 as a possible D gene (6 bases). The germline V gene encodes CDR1 MDHEN and CDR2 SYDVKM. The length of the CDR3 is 14 residues. The V end lost 7 bases, the J end lost 1 base, and 13 bases lay between the germline ends. For the CDR3, the DNA is TGTGCCAGCAATCGAGGGGGACGGAACACTGAAGCTTTCTTT. Amino acids: CASNRGGRNTEAFF.

In its sample, this clonotype was seen many times. V usage is TRBV20-1 and J usage is TRBJ2-3; 11 nucleotides agree with TRBD2. Germline CDR1 reads DFQATT; CDR2 reads SNEGSKA (reference sequence). The junction had 5 bases not matched to a gene; V was cut back by 0 bases and J by 3 bases. This CDR3 has 16 amino acids. The CDR3 nucleotides read TGCAGTGCTAGAGATGAGGCTAGCGGGAGGACAGATACGCAGTATTTT. Residues: CSARDEASGRTDTQYF.